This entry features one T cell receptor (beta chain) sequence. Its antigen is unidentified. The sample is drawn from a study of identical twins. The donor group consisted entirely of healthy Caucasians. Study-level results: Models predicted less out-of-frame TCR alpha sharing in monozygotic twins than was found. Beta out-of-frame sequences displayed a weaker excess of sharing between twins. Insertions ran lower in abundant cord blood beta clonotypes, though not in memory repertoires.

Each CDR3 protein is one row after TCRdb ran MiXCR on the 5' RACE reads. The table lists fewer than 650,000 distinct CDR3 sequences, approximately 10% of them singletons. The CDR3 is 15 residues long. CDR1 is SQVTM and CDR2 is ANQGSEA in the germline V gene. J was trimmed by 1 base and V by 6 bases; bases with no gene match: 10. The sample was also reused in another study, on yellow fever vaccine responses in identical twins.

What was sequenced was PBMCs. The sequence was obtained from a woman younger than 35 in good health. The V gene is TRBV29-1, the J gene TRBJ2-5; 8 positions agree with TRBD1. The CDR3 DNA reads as TGCAGCGTCACCCCCCTAGACAGGGGCCAAGAGACCCAGTACTTC. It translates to CSVTPLDRGQETQYF.